What follows are 20 T cell receptor beta chains derived from one specimen sequenced in a study of T cell changes during pregnancy in multiple sclerosis. Data came from immunoSEQ multiplex PCR; TCRdb stores just in-frame clones and leaves some out. This table holds more than 95,000 clones, 85% to 95% found once. The sequenced sample was peripheral blood, obtained after pregnancy. Every receptor here comes from a female donor with multiple sclerosis, enrolled in a pregnancy study.

This chain links TRBV9 with TRBJ1-2; TRBD1 is a possible D gene (6 bases). The germline V gene has CDR1 SGDLS and CDR2 YYNGEE. With 0 bases removed from V and 8 bases from J, the gap between germline ends came to 17 bases. CDR3 length: 15 amino acids. The CDR3 protein is CASSVGGGSLVGYTF. CDR3 bases: TGTGCCAGCAGCGTAGGTGGGGGCTCGTTGGTAGGCTACACCTTC.

The chain couples TRBV6-4 to TRBJ2-1, with D possibly being TRBD1 (5 bases). Germline V gene data show CDR1 as MRHNA and CDR2 as SNTAGT. Trimming removed 4 bases at V and 7 bases at J, with 14 bases between. CDR3 length equals 14 residues. CDR3 nucleotide sequence: TGTGCCAGCAGTGTAAGGGCATCAGGGAATGAGCAGTTCTTC. Its protein product is CASSVRASGNEQFF.

The rearrangement links TRBV30 to TRBJ2-3; TRBD1 matches 11 bases. The CDR3 spans 16 residues. Germline V lookup: CDR1 GTSNPN, CDR2 SVGIG (reference sequence). J was trimmed by 3 bases and V by 0 bases; bases with no gene match: 5. The CDR3 sequence is CAWSVWTGGLTDTQYF. The CDR3 nucleotides are TGTGCCTGGAGTGTATGGACAGGGGGCTTGACAGATACGCAGTATTTT.

J is TRBJ1-4 and V is TRBV25-1; no reliable D call. The V and J ends lost 1 base and 6 bases respectively, with 12 bases between them. This CDR3 has 15 residues. CDR1 and CDR2 (germline): MGHDK, SYGVNS. The CDR3 coding sequence is TGTGCCAGCAGTGAATCAAGGAGCCCCTATGAAAAACTGTTTTTT. Its protein is CASSESRSPYEKLFF.

V is TRBV6-1 and J is TRBJ1-2; 7 nucleotides align to TRBD1. The germline CDR1 and CDR2 sequences are MNHNS and SASEGT. Losses at the gene ends were 6 bases for V and 5 bases for J; bases not matched to a gene: 12. The CDR3 is 15 amino acids. In DNA, the CDR3 is TGTGCCAGCAGCCTTCCAGGACAGGATAAATATGGCTACACCTTC. Amino acid sequence: CASSLPGQDKYGYTF.

The chain recombines TRBV9 with TRBJ1-2; D call uncertain. The CDR3 is 15 amino acids. The V and J ends lost 4 bases and 3 bases respectively, with 16 bases between them. Germline V gives CDR1 SGDLS, CDR2 YYNGEE. The CDR3, as DNA: TGTGCCAGCAGCTCGCCGGCGGGAAGCTACTATGGCTACACCTTC. Protein: CASSSPAGSYYGYTF.

The gene calls are TRBV28 and TRBJ2-3, with D hard to call. The CDR3 sequence is 12 residues long. Germline V gene sequence: CDR1 MDHEN, CDR2 SYDVKM. The V and J ends lost 5 bases and 6 bases respectively, with 9 bases between them. The DNA of the CDR3 is TGTGCCAGCAGTCCTCAGGCGGATACGCAGTATTTT. It codes for CASSPQADTQYF.

This chain uses TRBV2 with TRBJ2-1; D perhaps matches TRBD1 (5 bases). Trimming took off 6 bases at V and 1 base at J, with 16 bases between the two ends. Germline CDR1 is SNHLY and CDR2 is FYNNEI. This CDR3 region has 16 residues. The DNA for the CDR3 is TGTGCCAGCAGCGAATTTAGGGGAAGGTCCTACAATGAGCAGTTCTTC. It specifies CASSEFRGRSYNEQFF.

The rearrangement joins TRBV19 to TRBJ1-1; D gene ambiguous. Looked up from germline, CDR1 is LNHDA and CDR2 is SQIVND (reference sequence). The CDR3 runs 11 residues. V lost 4 bases and J lost 6, with 6 bases in between. The DNA of the CDR3 is TGTGCCAGTAGTAGCCGGGCTGAAGCTTTCTTT. Protein: CASSSRAEAFF. Looking up the rest from reference TRBV19 and TRBJ1-1 gives the full variable domain: DGGITQSPKYLFRKEGQNVTLSCEQNLNHDAMYWYRQDPGQGLRLIYYSQIVNDFQKGDIAEGYSVSREKKESFPLTVTSAQKNPTAFYLCASSSRAEAFFGQGTRLTVV.

V is TRBV6-5 and J is TRBJ1-3; TRBD1 might be the D (5 bases). With 4 bases removed from V and 3 bases from J, the gap between germline ends came to 13 bases. The CDR3 contains 15 residues. Germline V gives CDR1 MNHEY, CDR2 SVGAGI. The CDR3 is CASSLTANGGNTIYF. The CDR3 DNA is TGTGCCAGCAGTTTGACAGCTAATGGTGGAAACACCATATATTTT.

The count of this clone is one. This chain links TRBV28 with TRBJ2-2, with a tentative D call TRBD2 (7 bases). V was cut by 6 bases and J by 6 bases, with 20 bases left in between. This CDR3 region has 16 residues. The germline gives CDR1 MDHEN, CDR2 SYDVKM. CDR3 nucleotide sequence: TGTGCCAGCAGCCAACAGGGAGGGATAAGGTCCGGGGAGCTGTTTTTT. It yields the protein CASSQQGGIRSGELFF.

This clone was counted a single time. The rearrangement joins TRBV2 to TRBJ2-5; TRBD1 is a possible D gene (5 bases). The CDR3 has 13 residues. The germline V gene has CDR1 SNHLY and CDR2 FYNNEI. V lost 3 bases, J lost 2 bases, and 7 bases lay in between. The CDR3 DNA follows: TGTGCCAGCAGTGATAAGGGGCAAGAGACCCAGTACTTC. It specifies CASSDKGQETQYF. The whole variable domain, filled in from reference TRBV2 and TRBJ2-5, reads EPEVTQTPSHQVTQMGQEVILRCVPISNHLYFYWYRQILGQKVEFLVSFYNNEISEKSEIFDDQFSVERPDGSNFTLKIRSTKLEDSAMYFCASSDKGQETQYFGPGTRLLVL.

The gene calls are TRBV5-1 and TRBJ2-7; no clear D. V was cut by 5 bases and J by 4 bases, with 7 bases left in between. The CDR3 extends over 11 amino acids. CDR1 and CDR2 from the germline V gene are SGHRS and YFSETQ. The CDR3 DNA reads TGCGCCAGCAGGTTCGGTTACGAGCAGTACTTC. It is translated as CASRFGYEQYF.

V gene TRBV6-6 combines with J gene TRBJ2-5; the D gene is possibly TRBD1 (6 bases). The V and J ends lost 7 bases and 2 bases respectively, with 11 bases between them. Germline CDR1 MNHNY, CDR2 SVGAGI (reference sequence). This CDR3 is built from 13 residues. CDR3: CASTPRGQETQYF. CDR3 DNA sequence: TGTGCCAGCACCCCAAGGGGGCAAGAGACCCAGTACTTC.

This chain connects TRBV9 to TRBJ2-5, with D maybe TRBD1 (7 bases). Per the germline V gene, CDR1 is SGDLS and CDR2 is YYNGEE. Between the trimmed V and J ends, which lost 0 bases and 1 base, there was a span of 19 bases. This CDR3 comprises 18 residues. The CDR3 bases are TGTGCCAGCAGCGTAGCGGCAGGGGGGAAGGGGGCCCAAGAGACCCAGTACTTC. It codes for CASSVAAGGKGAQETQYF.

J is TRBJ1-1 and V is TRBV5-1; 10 bases map to TRBD1. V shed 4 bases and J 7 bases; nucleotides not matched to a gene: 4. There are 13 residues in the CDR3. CDR1 is SGHRS and CDR2 is YFSETQ in the germline V gene. The DNA of the CDR3 is TGCGCCAGCAGCCCCTGGACAGGGGGTGAAGCTTTCTTT. Encoded protein: CASSPWTGGEAFF.

The rearrangement uses TRBV6-5 and TRBJ2-2, with D perhaps matching TRBD2 (5 bases). V lost 2 bases, J lost 0 bases, and 7 bases lay in between. In germline, CDR1 is MNHEY, CDR2 SVGAGI. The CDR3 runs to 15 residues. The CDR3: CASSYVGANTGELFF. DNA of the CDR3: TGTGCCAGCAGTTACGTCGGGGCGAACACCGGGGAGCTGTTTTTT.

A few counts support this clone. The V call is TRBV14, the J call TRBJ1-5, with D unclear. V lost 6 bases and J 0 bases, leaving 6 bases between the germline ends. CDR3 length: 13 amino acids. Per germline, CDR1 SGHDN and CDR2 FVKESK. The CDR3: CASRSDSNQPQHF. CDR3 DNA: TGTGCCAGCAGGAGCGATAGCAATCAGCCCCAGCATTTT.

The chain joins TRBV10-3 to TRBJ2-1; a weak D match, TRBD2 (5 bases). CDR3 length: 13 amino acids. Germline lookup yields CDR1 ENHRY and CDR2 SYGVKD. V dropped 0 bases and J dropped 7 bases, with 7 bases sitting between them. Here the CDR3 reads CAISESTGNEQFF. The CDR3 bases are TGTGCCATCAGTGAGTCGACGGGGAATGAGCAGTTCTTC.

The chain uses TRBV19 and TRBJ2-2; the D gene is possibly TRBD1 (5 bases). Between the trimmed V and J ends, which lost 7 bases and 7 bases, there was a span of 16 bases. The CDR3 is 14 residues long. Germline CDR1 reads LNHDA; CDR2 reads SQIVND (reference sequence). The CDR3: CASTQTGRHGELFF. The CDR3 DNA is TGTGCCAGTACCCAAACAGGCAGGCACGGGGAGCTGTTTTTT.